This T cell receptor (beta chain) stems from a study of preoperative IRX-2 immunotherapy in early breast cancer. Treatment: preoperative locoregional IRX-2 cytokine immunotherapy. This phase Ib study tested locoregional IRX-2 cytokine immunotherapy given before surgery. Germline CDR1 MNHEY, CDR2 SMNVEV (reference sequence). The CDR3 is made up of 16 amino acids. The J segment lost 2 bases and the V segment lost 5 bases, leaving 4 bases of the junction unmatched. This clone was observed once. Only in-frame clones appear in the TCRdb table, and some are missing; sequencing was by immunoSEQ multiplex PCR. The data show tens of thousands of clones, roughly 96% seen once.

The specimen comprised tumor tissue, sampled after IRX-2 immunotherapy. The sequence came from a human donor with breast cancer. The chain has TRBV27 and TRBJ2-6; 9 bases are shared with TRBD1. CDR3 sequence reads: CASSIQGATGANVLTF. The CDR3 region has the DNA TGTGCCAGCAGTATACAGGGGGCTACTGGGGCCAACGTCCTGACTTTC.